Sequencing of this T cell receptor beta chain was carried out in a study of blood T cell repertoires in COVID-19 (dated by TCRdb to the early 2020s). Some background on the complete study: Samples covering the acute and convalescent phases of COVID-19 were provided by collaborators in the United States, Italy and Spain. Where available, HLA class I and class II types were taken from metadata supplied by the sample provider and were not determined by assay-based typing. The repertoires were released in a freely available public database intended as a resource for research on the immune response to SARS-CoV-2. The prospective study material was composed of cDNA or gDNA derived from T cells, B-cell-depleted T cells, or PBMCs. Nearly every sample came with metadata listing a de-identified subject ID, COVID-19 status, age in years and sex. Samples were obtained from the ongoing ImmuneRACE study (first 160 participants) and from about 1,300 subjects provided by 6 global collaborators. Subjects who had been exposed to COVID-19, were actively infected with it, or had recovered from it provided the deeply sampled blood TCRbeta repertoires that made up the dataset. Results and caveats for the whole study, not just this receptor: The quantity of clinical and demographic metadata differed by source and by participant and was supplied without curation.

The germline V gene encodes CDR1 LNHDA and CDR2 SQIVND (reference sequence). From its cysteine to its phenylalanine, the CDR3 spans 18 amino acids. Only CDR3 DNA is held: 54 bases, read in frame from base 1. The immunoSEQ Assay, a bias-controlled multiplex PCR, was used to amplify TCRbeta CDR3 regions from genomic DNA. Per the authors' processing: Nucleated cell counts per sample were estimated from amplification of reference gene primers within the assay. Sequence reads were collapsed and filtered to measure the absolute abundance of every unique TCRbeta CDR3 rearrangement. For each sample, productive Simpson clonality was calculated as the square root of Simpson's diversity index across productive rearrangements. TCRdb stores this immuneACCESS table with in-frame sequences only. Part of the clones is absent; in the studies checked, under half of the shortfall reflects unresolved V genes, and no reason is known for the rest. V and J calls and clone size follow that table, whereas D and trimming were derived from the DNA. This sample lists under 120,000 clones; 65% to 80% were detected once. 20% to 25% of the sample is held by the ten biggest clonotypes.

Regarding this clone: Its antigen target is currently unknown. A read error may produce the germline difference seen at one junction end.

Whole blood was collected in K2EDTA tubes by collaborating institutions according to the institutions' own protocols. For TCRbeta analysis, collaborator samples were shipped as frozen whole blood, as isolated PBMCs, or as DNA extracted from either sample type. The chain couples TRBV19 to TRBJ1-4; TRBD1 is a possible D gene, resting on 5 matching bases. Sequences were obtained from peripheral blood. The sequence was collected from an older man with active or convalescent COVID-19. The CDR3 is CANSIVRRALDSNEKLFF. The sequenced DNA: TGTGCCAATAGTATAGTCCGCAGGGCCCTTGACTCCAATGAAAAACTGTTTTTT.